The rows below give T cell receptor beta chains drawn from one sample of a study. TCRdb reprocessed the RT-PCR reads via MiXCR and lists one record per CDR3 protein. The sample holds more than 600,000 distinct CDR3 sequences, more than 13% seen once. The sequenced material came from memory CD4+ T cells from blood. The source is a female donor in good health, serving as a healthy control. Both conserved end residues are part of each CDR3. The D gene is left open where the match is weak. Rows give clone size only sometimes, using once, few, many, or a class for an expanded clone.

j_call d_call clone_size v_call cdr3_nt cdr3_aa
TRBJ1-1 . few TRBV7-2 TGTGCCAGCAGCTTAGGCCCTGGCCGGGGGTATAACACTGAAGCTTTCTTT CASSLGPGRGYNTEAFF
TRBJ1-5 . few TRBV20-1 TGCAGTGCTAGGGGGGGGGCAGGTCAGCCCCAGCATTTT CSARGGAGQPQHF
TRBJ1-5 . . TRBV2 TGTGCCAGCAGTGTAGACAGCAGGGGCAATCAGCCCCAGCATTTT CASSVDSRGNQPQHF
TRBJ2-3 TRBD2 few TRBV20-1 TGCAGTGCCGAATGGGGGGGTGCCCCAGATACGCAGTATTTT CSAEWGGAPDTQYF
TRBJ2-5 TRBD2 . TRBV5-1 TGCGCCAGCAGCGTACTAGCGGAAGAGACCCAGTACTTC CASSVLAEETQYF
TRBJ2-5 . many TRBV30 TGTGCCTGGAGCTTGGGGTACTTGGAGACCCAGTACTTC CAWSLGYLETQYF
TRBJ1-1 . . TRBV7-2 TGTGCCAGCCTCCTTTTCGGGGTTTTGGACACTGAAGCTTTCTTT CASLLFGVLDTEAFF
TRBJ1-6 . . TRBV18 TGTGCCAGCTCACCGGTCCCAGTTAATTCACCCCTCCACTTT CASSPVPVNSPLHF
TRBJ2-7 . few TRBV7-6 TGTGCCAGCAGCCTGGAGTCCCGGGACGAAGAATACGAGCAGTACTTC CASSLESRDEEYEQYF
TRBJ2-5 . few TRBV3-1 TGTGCCAGCAGCCCCTCGGGGTCGTCCACAGAGACCCAGTACTTC CASSPSGSSTETQYF
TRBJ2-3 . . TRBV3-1 TGTGCCAGCAGCCGAGGAGGAGATACGCAGTATTTT CASSRGGDTQYF
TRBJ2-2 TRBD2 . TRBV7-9 TGTGCCAGCAGCCCCCAGGGGTTTAGCGGGAGGCTCAACACCGGGGAGCTGTTTTTT CASSPQGFSGRLNTGELFF
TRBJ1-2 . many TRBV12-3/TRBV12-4 TGTGCCAGCAGTTTTAAAGTGGCGGGCGGCTACACCTTC CASSFKVAGGYTF
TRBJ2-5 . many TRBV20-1 TGCAGTACCACCCCTCAGGGCCACCAAGAGACCCAGTACTTC CSTTPQGHQETQYF
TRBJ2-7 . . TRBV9 TGTGCCAGCAGCCCCGGCAGGTCAGTCCCGAAAGGGGGCGAGCAGTACTTC CASSPGRSVPKGGEQYF
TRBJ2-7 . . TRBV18 TGTGCCAGCTCACCACCCGGGGCAGACTACGAGCAGTACTTC CASSPPGADYEQYF
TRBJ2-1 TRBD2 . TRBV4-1 TGCGCCAGCAGCCAAGATCGGGCGGGAGCATACTACAATGAGCAGTTCTTC CASSQDRAGAYYNEQFF
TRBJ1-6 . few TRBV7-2 TGTGCCAGCAGCTTCGTGGGTGGTCAGAATTCACCCCTCCACTTT CASSFVGGQNSPLHF
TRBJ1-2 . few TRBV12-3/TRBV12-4 TGTGCCAGCAGTTTAGGTGATGGGCGCTACACCTTC CASSLGDGRYTF
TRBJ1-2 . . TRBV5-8 TGTGCCAGCAGCTTGGTTGGCATATCTGGCTACACCTTC CASSLVGISGYTF
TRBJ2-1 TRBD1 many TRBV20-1 TGCAGTGCTAGGGGACAGATAAACAATGAGCAGTTCTTC CSARGQINNEQFF
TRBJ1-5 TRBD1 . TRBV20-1 TGCAGTGCTTCGGACAGGGTTGGCAATCAGCCCCAGCATTTT CSASDRVGNQPQHF
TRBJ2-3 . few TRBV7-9 TGTGCCAGCAGCTTAGGGCGGCTACACACAGATACGCAGTATTTT CASSLGRLHTDTQYF
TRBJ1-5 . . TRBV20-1 TGCAGTGCTAGAGTGGCGGGAGTGGGGAATCAGCCCCAGCATTTT CSARVAGVGNQPQHF
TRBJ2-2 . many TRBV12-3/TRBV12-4 TGTGCCAGCAGTCGGTACACCGGGGAGCTGTTTTTT CASSRYTGELFF
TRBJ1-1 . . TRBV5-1 TGCGCCAGCAGCCTGAACGGGGGGGTGTCTGGCACTGAAGCTTTCTTT CASSLNGGVSGTEAFF
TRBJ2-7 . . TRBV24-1 TGTGCCACCAGTTCCTTGACGGCCGGTTACTACGAGCAGTACTTC CATSSLTAGYYEQYF
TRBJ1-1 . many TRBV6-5 TGTGCCAGCACGAGGGGGTCTGGGCTGAACACTGAAGCTTTCTTT CASTRGSGLNTEAFF
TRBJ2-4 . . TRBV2 TGTGCCAGCAGTGGGGACGGCAAAAACATTCAGTACTTC CASSGDGKNIQYF
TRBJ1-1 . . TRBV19 TGTGCCAGTAGTATCTCTGGGGCAAACACTGAAGCTTTCTTT CASSISGANTEAFF
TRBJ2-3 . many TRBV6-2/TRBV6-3 TGTGCCAGCAGTTCCTCCGGACGAAGGACGCAGTATTTT CASSSSGRRTQYF
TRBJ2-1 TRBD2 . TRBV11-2 TGTGCCAGCAGCTTAGGAGGCTACGGACTAGCTGTCGAGCAGTTCTTC CASSLGGYGLAVEQFF